The entry below describes one T cell receptor beta chain. Its target is unknown. The data were taken from a study of long-term antiretroviral therapy in people with HIV. immunoSEQ v3.0 was run at survey level. The protocol was immunoSEQ multiplex PCR, while the TCRdb copy is restricted to in-frame clones and leaves out a portion. The sample records around 35,000 clones, roughly 96% being singletons. V lost 0 bases, J lost 6 bases, and 11 bases lay in between. The V gene's germline CDR1 is LNHNV and CDR2 YYDKDF (reference sequence). The CDR3 contains 14 residues. Study results and limitations: The clones with expansion before ART were dominant in the repertoire at all time points. ART adherence, viral resistance and therapy changes went unrecorded.

The receptor was isolated from a man between 25 and 39 years old with HIV. This sample comprised unsorted PBMCs, obtained approximately 6.5 years after starting antiretroviral therapy. This chain uses TRBV15 with TRBJ1-1; D is unclear. This CDR3 reads CATSRDLQRAEAFF. The CDR3 DNA sequence: TGTGCCACCAGCAGAGATCTACAAAGGGCTGAAGCTTTCTTT.